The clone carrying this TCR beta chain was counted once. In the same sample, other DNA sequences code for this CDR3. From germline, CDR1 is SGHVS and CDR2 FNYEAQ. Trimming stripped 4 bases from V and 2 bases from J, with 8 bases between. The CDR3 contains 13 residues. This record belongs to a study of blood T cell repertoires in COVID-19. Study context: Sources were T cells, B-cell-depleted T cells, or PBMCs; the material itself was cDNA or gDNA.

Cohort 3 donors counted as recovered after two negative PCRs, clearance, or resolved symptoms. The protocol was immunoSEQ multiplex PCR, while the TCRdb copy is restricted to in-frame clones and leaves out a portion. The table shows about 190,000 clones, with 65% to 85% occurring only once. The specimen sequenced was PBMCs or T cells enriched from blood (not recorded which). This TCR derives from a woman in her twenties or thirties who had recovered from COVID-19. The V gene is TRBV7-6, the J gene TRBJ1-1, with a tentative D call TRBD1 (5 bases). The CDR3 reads CASSSQENTEAFF. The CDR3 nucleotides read TGTGCCAGCAGCTCACAGGAAAACACTGAAGCTTTCTTT.